A selection of T cell receptor beta chains follows, all from one sample in a study of OX40 agonist ivuxolimab in advanced cancers. Data came from immunoSEQ multiplex PCR; TCRdb stores just in-frame clones and leaves some out. The sample yields tens of thousands of clones, roughly 87% seen once. Sequencing used CD4+ or CD8+ T cells sorted from blood, obtained in a trial of the OX40 agonist ivuxolimab. The receptors derive from an adult with an advanced solid tumor such as melanoma, head and neck, liver or kidney cancer. CDR3s include the opening cysteine and the closing phenylalanine or tryptophan. D genes are given only for firm matches. Size tells how often a clone was seen (once, few, many) or the class of an expanded clone, and some rows leave it out.

V gene	J gene	clone size	D gene	CDR3 DNA	CDR3 protein
TRBV9	TRBJ2-7	-	TRBD2	TGTGCCAGCACCCCGGGACTAGCTGTAACCTACGAGCAGTACTTC	CASTPGLAVTYEQYF
TRBV6-6	TRBJ2-7	-	TRBD1	TGTGCCAGCAGAGCTGCGGACAGGGGTCCCGAGCAGTACTTC	CASRAADRGPEQYF
TRBV7-3	TRBJ2-2	few	-	TGTGCCAGTTCCCAGGGGGGCACCGGGGAGCTGTTTTTT	CASSQGGTGELFF
TRBV28	TRBJ2-1	-	-	TGTGCCAGCAGTTTATATCAGAGCTCCTACAATGAGCAGTTCTTC	CASSLYQSSYNEQFF
TRBV5-1	TRBJ1-1	once	-	TGCGCCAGCAGCTTGGGGGGGAATCTTGGCACTGAAGCTTTCTTT	CASSLGGNLGTEAFF
TRBV7-2	TRBJ2-1	once	TRBD2	TGTGCCAGCAGCTTAGCCAGCGGGGGGGGCTGGAATGAGCAGTTCTTC	CASSLASGGGWNEQFF
TRBV7-3	TRBJ1-1	-	-	TGTGCCAGCAGCTTGGCGGAGGAGCCCGAAGCTTTCTTT	CASSLAEEPEAFF
TRBV28	TRBJ1-1	many	-	TGTGCCAGCAGTGGAGGGGGCACTGAAGCTTTCTTT	CASSGGGTEAFF
TRBV5-1	TRBJ1-2	-	-	TGCGCCAGCAGCTTGGAAGGGCCAGGAGGAGGGGAGGGCTACACCTTC	CASSLEGPGGGEGYTF
TRBV7-2	TRBJ2-3	-	-	TGTGCCAGCAGCTTAAGGTTTGGGGGATTTAGCACAGATACGCAGTATTTT	CASSLRFGGFSTDTQYF
TRBV19	TRBJ2-5	-	-	TGTGCCAGTAGTAGGACAGGAGGGATAGAGACCCAGTACTTC	CASSRTGGIETQYF
TRBV6-6	TRBJ2-1	-	TRBD2	TGTGCCAGCAGTCCCTCCGGGGGAGCGGGGGGGTCTGAGCAGTTCTTC	CASSPSGGAGGSEQFF
TRBV7-9	TRBJ2-2	-	-	TGTGCCAGCAGCCCCAGAGAAACCGGGGAGCTGTTTTTT	CASSPRETGELFF
TRBV5-1	TRBJ2-5	-	TRBD1	TGCGCCAGCAGCTCGGGACAGAACCAAGAGACCCAGTACTTC	CASSSGQNQETQYF
TRBV6-1	TRBJ2-1	-	TRBD2	TGTGCCAGCATAAGAAGCGGGACTTACAATGAGCAGTTCTTC	CASIRSGTYNEQFF
TRBV5-1	TRBJ2-2	-	-	TGCGCCAGCAGCGGAGGGGCAGCCGATGGGACCGGGGAGCTGTTTTTT	CASSGGAADGTGELFF
TRBV7-3	TRBJ1-1	-	-	TGTGCCAGCAGCTTACGGGGAAAGAACACTGAAGCTTTCTTT	CASSLRGKNTEAFF
TRBV4-2	TRBJ2-1	-	-	TGTGCCAGCAGCCAAGCAGGGGGGCAGGGAGATGAGCAGTTCTTC	CASSQAGGQGDEQFF
TRBV29-1	TRBJ1-2	-	-	TGCAGCGTTGATCAACGCGGAGGCAGGGGCTATGGCTACACCTTC	CSVDQRGGRGYGYTF
TRBV28	TRBJ2-1	-	-	TGTGCCAGCAGTCGACATTACTCCTACAATGAGCAGTTCTTC	CASSRHYSYNEQFF
TRBV4-3	TRBJ2-7	once	-	TGCGCCAGCAGCCAAGAGTGGACCACCTACGAGCAGTACTTC	CASSQEWTTYEQYF
TRBV28	TRBJ2-6	once	-	TGTGCCAGCAGTTCCCACGGCCAGGATGCTGGGGCCAACGTCCTGACTTTC	CASSSHGQDAGANVLTF
TRBV7-9	TRBJ2-7	-	-	TGTGCCAGCAGCTTAGGGGTTTACGAGCAGTACTTC	CASSLGVYEQYF
TRBV18	TRBJ2-7	once	TRBD1	TGTGCCAGCTCAAAGACAGGGCCCGAGCAGTACTTC	CASSKTGPEQYF
TRBV18	TRBJ2-1	-	-	TGTGCCAGCTCACCACCGGTTCCCCTATCCAATGAGCAGTTCTTC	CASSPPVPLSNEQFF
TRBV21-1	TRBJ1-2	-	-	TGTGCCAGCAGCAAAATTTGCAGGCCCGCTAACTATGGCTACACCTTC	CASSKICRPANYGYTF
TRBV27	TRBJ1-2	-	-	TGTGCCAGCAGTTTCACAGGGAACTATGGCTACACCTTC	CASSFTGNYGYTF
TRBV15	TRBJ1-5	-	-	TGTGCCACCAGCAGGGGTAGCAATCAGCCCCAGCATTTT	CATSRGSNQPQHF
TRBV11-1	TRBJ2-7	-	TRBD1	TGTGCCAGCAGCTCCTGGACAGGGGGCTCCTACGAGCAGTACTTC	CASSSWTGGSYEQYF
TRBV4-1	TRBJ1-3	-	-	TGCGCCAGCAGCCAAGATCCCGCACAACAGGCTTACTCTGGAAACACCATATATTTT	CASSQDPAQQAYSGNTIYF
TRBV4-2	TRBJ2-5	-	-	TGTGCCAGCAGCCAAGATCCGGGGCGGCGTGAGACCCAGTACTTC	CASSQDPGRRETQYF
TRBV7-8	TRBJ2-2	-	-	TGTGCCAGCCAGAGAGGGGCGAACACCGGGGAGCTGTTTTTT	CASQRGANTGELFF
TRBV6-1	TRBJ2-3	-	-	TGTGCCAGCAGAGCCGGGGCAGAGGGCACAGATACGCAGTATTTT	CASRAGAEGTDTQYF
TRBV6-1	TRBJ1-1	-	-	TGTGCCAGCAGACCAGGACCGAACACTGAAGCTTTCTTT	CASRPGPNTEAFF
TRBV10-3	TRBJ1-2	-	TRBD1	TGTGCCATCCTCGGACAGGGTCAGGGCTATGGCTACACCTTC	CAILGQGQGYGYTF
TRBV6-5	TRBJ1-2	-	-	TGTGCCAGCAGCCACCAATATGGCTACACCTTC	CASSHQYGYTF
TRBV4-2	TRBJ2-7	once	TRBD1	TGTGCCAGCAGCCAAGTAACGACAGGGGGTACCTACGAGCAGTACTTC	CASSQVTTGGTYEQYF
TRBV29-1	TRBJ1-4	-	-	TGCAGCGTTGGATCGGAAACTGAAAAACTGTTTTTT	CSVGSETEKLFF
TRBV7-3	TRBJ2-5	-	TRBD2	TGTGCCAGCAGCAGCGGGGGGATAGAGACCCAGTACTTC	CASSSGGIETQYF
TRBV28	TRBJ1-2	-	-	TGTGCCAGCAGTTTAGGTCTGAGTAACTATGGCTACACCTTC	CASSLGLSNYGYTF
TRBV11-3	TRBJ1-6	-	-	TGTGCCAGCAGCTTCGCAGTAGGACAGAACTACTCACCCCTCCACTTT	CASSFAVGQNYSPLHF
TRBV9	TRBJ1-2	-	-	TGTGCCAGCAGCGTAGACGGTAACTATGGCTACACCTTC	CASSVDGNYGYTF
TRBV7-2	TRBJ2-7	-	TRBD1	TGTGCCAGCAGCTCCGTGACAGGGCGCTACGAGCAGTACTTC	CASSSVTGRYEQYF
TRBV2	TRBJ1-6	few	-	TGTGCCAGCAGCCAGGGGAAGGATTCACCCCTCCACTTT	CASSQGKDSPLHF
TRBV7-6	TRBJ2-6	few	TRBD1	TGTGCCAGCAGCTTAGAACAGGGGTATGGGGCCAACGTCCTGACTTTC	CASSLEQGYGANVLTF
TRBV5-1	TRBJ2-3	-	TRBD1	TGCGCCAGCAGCACTCAGGGGGCAGAGGCAGATACGCAGTATTTT	CASSTQGAEADTQYF
TRBV5-1	TRBJ1-6	once	TRBD1	TGCGCCAGCAGCTTGGCGGGGACAGGGGGGAATAATTCACCCCTCCACTTT	CASSLAGTGGNNSPLHF
TRBV30	TRBJ2-7	-	TRBD1	TGTGCCTGGAGTGGACAGGGCTACGAGCAGTACTTC	CAWSGQGYEQYF
TRBV6-5	TRBJ2-3	-	-	TGTGCCAGCAGCCGGATACAGCCCCCAGATACGCAGTATTTT	CASSRIQPPDTQYF
TRBV7-3	TRBJ2-1	-	-	TGTGCCAGCAGCTCCGGGGCGGGAAATGAGCAGTTCTTC	CASSSGAGNEQFF
TRBV10-3	TRBJ1-5	-	TRBD1	TGTGCCACCGGACAGGGGACCTATAGCAATCAGCCCCAGCATTTT	CATGQGTYSNQPQHF
TRBV18	TRBJ2-4	-	-	TGTGCCAGCTCACCAACCTTAGCCAAAAACATTCAGTACTTC	CASSPTLAKNIQYF
TRBV30	TRBJ1-5	few	-	TGTGCCTGGAGTGTGTCAGAAGGACCCCAGCATTTT	CAWSVSEGPQHF